This T cell receptor (beta chain) appears in the sequencing data of a study of blood T cell repertoires in COVID-19. Study in general: PBMCs, B-cell-depleted T cells, or T cells were the source of the cDNA or gDNA that made up the material.

Original processing methods: The assay estimated nucleated cells by amplifying reference gene primers. Measured with immunoSEQ multiplex PCR; TCRdb has only the in-frame clones, and not every one. V and J calls and clone size come straight from that table; D and trimming were deduced from the DNA. In the table there are approximately 270,000 clones, 85% to 95% of which are singletons. CDR1 and CDR2 (germline): SGDLS, YYNGEE. This CDR3 comprises 18 residues. Trimming removed 4 bases from V and 2 bases from J; junction bases left unmatched: 13. The V and J genes are TRBV9 and TRBJ2-5; 11 bases match TRBD2. Material for sequencing was PBMCs or T cells enriched from blood (not recorded which). The TCR comes from a man between 35 and 55 years old who had been exposed to COVID-19. CDR3 sequence reads: CASSFIAGGPSFQETQYF. CDR3 coding DNA: TGTGCCAGCAGCTTCATAGCGGGAGGGCCATCTTTTCAAGAGACCCAGTACTTC.